These 5 T cell receptor beta chains were all obtained from the same sample, sequenced in a study of blood T cell repertoires in COVID-19. Profiled with immunoSEQ multiplex PCR; TCRdb holds only in-frame clones, not every one. The data show around 140,000 clones, about 91% seen once. The sequenced sample consisted of peripheral blood. These receptors were taken from a woman aged 60-70 years with acute or convalescent COVID-19.

This sequence joins TRBV11-2 and TRBJ2-5, with TRBD2 as a possible D gene (5 bases). V lost 1 base, J lost 5 bases, and 11 bases lay in between. Germline CDR1 and CDR2: SGHAT and FQNNGV. This CDR3 is 14 amino acids long. CDR3 DNA sequence: TGTGCCAGCAGCTTAGGGTCGGACTGGGAGACCCAGTACTTC. Amino acid sequence: CASSLGSDWETQYF.

This chain connects TRBV5-4 to TRBJ2-7; weak D call: TRBD2 (5 bases). Trimming left V 4 bases short and J 1 base short, with 15 bases between. This CDR3 region has 15 residues. CDR1 and CDR2 (germline): SGHNT, YYREEE (reference sequence). The CDR3 here is CASSVAWTGSYEQYF. Here the CDR3 DNA reads TGTGCCAGCAGCGTGGCCTGGACGGGGTCCTACGAGCAGTACTTC.

The chain links TRBV20-1 to TRBJ2-1, with D uncertain. Germline V CDR1 and CDR2: DFQATT, SNEGSKA (reference sequence). Deletions cut 3 bases from V and 10 bases from J, with 13 bases between. The CDR3 has 12 amino acids. This CDR3 reads CSASGPSEEQFF. CDR3 bases: TGCAGTGCTAGTGGTCCGTCGGAGGAGCAGTTCTTC.

The chain combines TRBV4-2 with TRBJ1-6; D is unresolved. The CDR3 sequence is 17 residues long. CDR1 is LGHNA, CDR2 YNFKEQ, per germline. V was cut by 3 bases and J by 7 bases, with 19 bases left in between. The CDR3 DNA is TGTGCCAGCAGCCAGGCCGCGAGGGCCGGAGGGAATTCACCCCTCCACTTT. The encoded protein is CASSQAARAGGNSPLHF.

The rearrangement uses TRBV4-2 and TRBJ1-4; 7 nucleotides agree with TRBD1. Germline V gives CDR1 LGHNA, CDR2 YNFKEQ. The CDR3 is 16 amino acids. V was pared by 0 bases and J by 8 bases, with 9 bases of the junction left unmatched. The CDR3 region is CASSQDVNRGVEKLFF. Here the CDR3 DNA reads TGTGCCAGCAGCCAAGATGTGAACAGGGGCGTGGAAAAACTGTTTTTT.